Listed below are T cell receptor beta chains from one sample, sequenced in a study of blood T cell repertoires in COVID-19. Assay: immunoSEQ multiplex PCR; the TCRdb copy retains only in-frame clones and omits some. The repertoire holds 120,000 to 150,000 clones, with 84% as singletons. Specimen: peripheral blood. The receptors shown here come from a human donor in a cohort sampled during active COVID-19. CDR3s include the opening cysteine and the closing phenylalanine or tryptophan. A D gene is named only where the DNA matches it firmly. The size of a clone is reported for some rows only, either as once, few or many, or as a class for expanded clones.

TRBV6-5,few,NA,TRBJ1-3,TGTGCCAGCAGTTCCCAGGGAAACACCATATATTTT,CASSSQGNTIYF
TRBV27,NA,NA,TRBJ1-2,TGTGCCAGCAGCCGGACGGGGGACTATGGCTACACCTTC,CASSRTGDYGYTF
TRBV27,NA,TRBD2,TRBJ2-7,TGTGCCAGCAGTTTTGGGGGGGGAGGCCTCTACGAGCAGTACTTC,CASSFGGGGLYEQYF
TRBV12-5,NA,NA,TRBJ1-1,TGTGCTAGTGGTTTGGGGATGGGGGGGAACACTGAAGCTTTCTTT,CASGLGMGGNTEAFF
TRBV5-6,NA,TRBD1,TRBJ2-3,TGTGCCAGCAGCATCAGGGGGCCGGGAGATACGCAGTATTTT,CASSIRGPGDTQYF
TRBV5-8,NA,TRBD1,TRBJ1-3,TGTGCCAGCAGCTGGACGACAGGGGCCCTCTCTGGAAACACCATATATTTT,CASSWTTGALSGNTIYF
TRBV10-1,few,TRBD1,TRBJ1-5,TGCGCCAGCAATTCCCCCGGGACAGGGGGCCGACGGTTAAATCAGCCCCAGCATTTT,CASNSPGTGGRRLNQPQHF
TRBV6-5,NA,NA,TRBJ2-7,TGTGCCAGCAGTTCCAGCGCGAATCACTACGAGCAGTACTTC,CASSSSANHYEQYF
TRBV3-1/TRBV3-2,NA,NA,TRBJ1-6,TGTGCCAGCAGCTCGGGCTCAGGCGGGTCACCCCTCCACTTT,CASSSGSGGSPLHF
TRBV29-1,NA,NA,TRBJ2-2,TGCAGCGTTGCAGGGAACACCGGGGAGCTGTTTTTT,CSVAGNTGELFF
TRBV7-9,NA,TRBD2,TRBJ2-5,TGTGCCAGCAGCTTAGGATCCAGCGGGGGGCGGAGCCAAGAGACCCAGTACTTC,CASSLGSSGGRSQETQYF
TRBV29-1,NA,TRBD1,TRBJ2-1,TGCAGCGTTAGGGACAGCTCCTACAATGAGCAGTTCTTC,CSVRDSSYNEQFF
TRBV11-2,once,TRBD1,TRBJ1-1,TGTGCCAGCAGCTTATACCAGGGGGCTACGAACACTGAAGCTTTCTTT,CASSLYQGATNTEAFF
TRBV7-2,NA,NA,TRBJ2-1,TGTGCCAGCAGCTTAGTGGTACAGGCCTACAATGAGCAGTTCTTC,CASSLVVQAYNEQFF
TRBV5-1,NA,TRBD2,TRBJ2-7,TGCGCCAGCAGCATCACTAGCGGAACCTACGAGCAGTACTTC,CASSITSGTYEQYF
TRBV5-1,NA,TRBD1,TRBJ1-2,TGCGCCAGCAGCCTGACCGGGACAGGGGCCTTAAGTAACTATGGCTACACCTTC,CASSLTGTGALSNYGYTF
TRBV4-2,once,NA,TRBJ1-4,TGTGCCAGCAGCCAAGAATCTACTGCAACTAATGAAAAACTGTTTTTT,CASSQESTATNEKLFF
TRBV11-2,NA,TRBD1,TRBJ1-4,TGTGCCAGCAGCTTGGACAGGGTGGGGGAAAAACTGTTTTTT,CASSLDRVGEKLFF
TRBV25-1,NA,NA,TRBJ1-2,TGTGCCAGCGGGAGGACGGGGAACTATGGCTACACCTTC,CASGRTGNYGYTF
TRBV5-1,NA,TRBD2,TRBJ2-3,TGCGCCAGCAGCTTGAGGAGCGGGGGCACAGATACGCAGTATTTT,CASSLRSGGTDTQYF
TRBV2,NA,NA,TRBJ1-5,TGTGCCAGCACTCAAAGCGGGGAGAATCAGCCCCAGCATTTT,CASTQSGENQPQHF
TRBV19,NA,TRBD1,TRBJ1-1,TGTGCCAGTAGTACGGACAGGGGGAACACTGAAGCTTTCTTT,CASSTDRGNTEAFF
TRBV25-1,NA,NA,TRBJ1-2,TGTGCCAGCAGTGAATACGGCTCAGGCGAGGGCTACACCTTC,CASSEYGSGEGYTF
TRBV2,NA,NA,TRBJ2-2,TGTGCCAGCAGTGAAAGCCCAACGGGGAGCACCGGGGAGCTGTTTTTT,CASSESPTGSTGELFF
TRBV27,NA,TRBD1,TRBJ1-1,TGTGCCAGCAGTACAGACAGGGCTAACACTGAAGCTTTCTTT,CASSTDRANTEAFF
TRBV9,NA,NA,TRBJ2-7,TGTGCCAGCTCCAGGGCAGGGGCCTACGAGCAGTACTTC,CASSRAGAYEQYF
TRBV10-3,few,TRBD2,TRBJ2-3,TGTGCCATCAGTGAGTCGATAGCGGGGGGGCCATCAGATACGCAGTATTTT,CAISESIAGGPSDTQYF
TRBV19,NA,TRBD1,TRBJ2-6,TGTGCCAGTAGTTCCTGGACAGGGGGCGCTGGGGCCAACGTCCTGACTTTC,CASSSWTGGAGANVLTF
TRBV6-5,NA,TRBD1,TRBJ1-6,TGTGCCAGCACCCTAGACAGGGGTAATTCACCCCTCCACTTT,CASTLDRGNSPLHF
TRBV3-1/TRBV3-2,NA,TRBD2,TRBJ2-2,TGTGCCAGCAGCCAAGGCGGGGGGCGCTACTCCGGGGAGCTGTTTTTT,CASSQGGGRYSGELFF
TRBV9,few,NA,TRBJ2-6,TGTGCCAGCAGCGTCTTCTCAGGGTTGCACTCTGGGGCCAACGTCCTGACTTTC,CASSVFSGLHSGANVLTF
TRBV9,NA,NA,TRBJ2-5,TGTGCCAGCAGCGTAGAGCAGGGAAGGCACGAGACCCAGTACTTC,CASSVEQGRHETQYF
TRBV5-1,NA,TRBD1,TRBJ1-4,TGCGCCAGCAGCCCCTTCGGGACAGCAACTAATGAAAAACTGTTTTTT,CASSPFGTATNEKLFF
TRBV19,NA,TRBD2,TRBJ2-3,TGTGCCAGTAGTAAAGCGGGGGGGAGGACAGATACGCAGTATTTT,CASSKAGGRTDTQYF
TRBV5-1,NA,NA,TRBJ2-5,TGCGCCAGCAGCTTGGTCCTGGGCCCCGAGACCCAGTACTTC,CASSLVLGPETQYF
TRBV29-1,NA,NA,TRBJ2-2,TGCAGCGTTGAAGATAACAGGGTCCCCGGGGAGCTGTTTTTT,CSVEDNRVPGELFF
TRBV19,NA,TRBD1,TRBJ1-2,TGTGCCAGTAGTGACGGACAGGCCAATAACTATGGCTACACCTTC,CASSDGQANNYGYTF
TRBV7-3,NA,TRBD1,TRBJ2-7,TGTGCCAGCAGCCGTACCGGGACAGGGGGTAACGAGCAGTACTTC,CASSRTGTGGNEQYF
TRBV7-9,few,NA,TRBJ1-4,TGTGCCAGCAGCTTAGGGGGGCGCATATCGGAAAAACTGTTTTTT,CASSLGGRISEKLFF
TRBV7-6,NA,TRBD1,TRBJ1-1,TGTGCCAGCAGCTTACCGACAGGGCAAGCTTTCTTT,CASSLPTGQAFF
TRBV19,NA,TRBD1,TRBJ2-4,TGTGCCAGTAGTATGTCCGACAGGGGATCCCTAAACATTCAGTACTTC,CASSMSDRGSLNIQYF
TRBV29-1,NA,NA,TRBJ2-7,TGCAGCGTTGAGGTCGGTTTCTACGAGCAGTACTTC,CSVEVGFYEQYF
TRBV6-1,NA,NA,TRBJ1-4,TGTGCCAGCAGTGCCAGGGGACCTGGTACCCTTAATGAAAAACTGTTTTTT,CASSARGPGTLNEKLFF
TRBV7-2,NA,TRBD1,TRBJ2-6,TGTGCCAGCAGACGGGACAGGTCGTCGGGGGCCAACGTCCTGACTTTC,CASRRDRSSGANVLTF
TRBV19,NA,NA,TRBJ1-4,TGTGCCAGTAGCCCGTTGACTGCAACTAATGAAAAACTGTTTTTT,CASSPLTATNEKLFF
TRBV5-1,NA,TRBD2,TRBJ2-1,TGCGCCAGCAGGGCTAGCGGGGGGCAAGAGCAGTTCTTC,CASRASGGQEQFF
TRBV6-5,NA,NA,TRBJ1-1,TGTGCCAATCGGGGGGGGAGCACTGAAGCTTTCTTT,CANRGGSTEAFF
TRBV5-1,once,NA,TRBJ2-7,TGCGCCAGCAGCCCCCCCCGGGCGGGCTTATCCTACGAGCAGTACTTC,CASSPPRAGLSYEQYF
TRBV2,NA,NA,TRBJ2-6,TGTGCCAGCATGGGACTCCTTAGCTCTGGGGCCAACGTCCTGACTTTC,CASMGLLSSGANVLTF
TRBV5-6,NA,NA,TRBJ1-1,TGTGCCAGCAGCTCAGACATTAACACTGAAGCTTTCTTT,CASSSDINTEAFF
TRBV6-5,NA,TRBD1,TRBJ2-5,TGTGCCAGCAGGCCCAGGGGGCGCGTTGGAGAGACCCAGTACTTC,CASRPRGRVGETQYF
TRBV25-1,NA,NA,TRBJ1-1,TGTGCCAGCAGTGTAGCGTCAGCCGGTTGGGGCACTGAAGCTTTCTTT,CASSVASAGWGTEAFF
TRBV19,NA,NA,TRBJ1-5,TGTGCCAGTAGCACCACAGGTCCCAATCAGCCCCAGCATTTT,CASSTTGPNQPQHF
TRBV21-1,NA,NA,TRBJ1-1,TGTGCCAGCAGCCCACGGGGTGGTGGCAACACTGAAGCTTTCTTT,CASSPRGGGNTEAFF
TRBV3-1/TRBV3-2,NA,TRBD1,TRBJ2-5,TGTGCCAGCAGCTTGAGGGGGGGGACAGGGGTACGAGAGACCCAGTACTTC,CASSLRGGTGVRETQYF
TRBV29-1,NA,TRBD1,TRBJ2-7,TGCAGCGTCCGACAGGGTCACGAGCAGTACTTC,CSVRQGHEQYF
TRBV11-2,once,NA,TRBJ2-1,TGTGCCAGCAGTTGGGGCGGAAATGAGCAGTTCTTC,CASSWGGNEQFF